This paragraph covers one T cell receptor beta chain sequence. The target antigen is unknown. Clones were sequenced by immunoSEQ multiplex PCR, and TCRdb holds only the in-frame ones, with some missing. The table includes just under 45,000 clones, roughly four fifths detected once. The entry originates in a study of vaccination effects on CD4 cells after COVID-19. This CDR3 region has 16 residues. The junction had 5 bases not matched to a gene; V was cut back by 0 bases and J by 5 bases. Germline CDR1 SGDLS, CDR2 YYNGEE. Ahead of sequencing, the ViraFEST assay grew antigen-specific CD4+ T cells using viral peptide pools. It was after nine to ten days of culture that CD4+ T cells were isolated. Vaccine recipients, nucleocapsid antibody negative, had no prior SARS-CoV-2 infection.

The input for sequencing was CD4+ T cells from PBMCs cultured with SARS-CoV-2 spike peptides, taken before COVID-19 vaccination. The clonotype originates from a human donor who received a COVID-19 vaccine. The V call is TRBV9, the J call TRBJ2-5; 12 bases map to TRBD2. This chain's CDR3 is CASSVVGTSGRETQYF. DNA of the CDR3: TGTGCCAGCAGCGTAGTAGGGACTAGCGGGCGGGAGACCCAGTACTTC.